This TCR beta chain comes out of a study of blood T cell repertoires in COVID-19. Study in general: In each case, the material was cDNA or gDNA derived from T cells, B-cell-depleted T cells, or PBMCs.

This CDR3 contains 13 residues. CDR1 is KGHSH, CDR2 LQKENI, per germline. V lost 2 bases and J 8 bases, leaving 9 bases between the germline ends. This table comes from immunoSEQ multiplex PCR, and its TCRdb copy is limited to in-frame clones, with some not included. Of about 480,000 clones listed, roughly 90% are singletons. Participants' own reports of clinical history determined their cohort assignment. This rearrangement joins TRBV18 to TRBJ1-4; no clear D. The TCR sequence derives from a woman in her forties who had recovered from COVID-19. The sample taken for sequencing was PBMCs or T cells enriched from blood (not recorded which). The CDR3 DNA sequence: TGTGCCAGCTCACCAAACACCCAAGAAAAACTGTTTTTT. Translated: CASSPNTQEKLFF.